A selection of T cell receptor beta chains follows, all from one sample in a study of response to subunit inactivated influenza vaccine. Each CDR3 protein gets one entry after TCRdb re-called the RT-PCR reads with MiXCR. The sample has 600,000 to 700,000 distinct CDR3 sequences, 14% seen once. The sample was PBMCs from blood, taken less than 15 days before vaccination. The receptors come from a man between 45 and 60 years old who received an inactivated influenza vaccine. CDR3s include the opening cysteine and the closing phenylalanine or tryptophan. The order of the fields is D gene, clone size, J gene, V gene, CDR3 DNA, CDR3 protein. A D gene is named only where the DNA matches it firmly. Expanded clones get a size class; other rows say once, few or many, or leave the size out.

NA NA TRBJ1-4 TRBV7-2 TGTGCCAGCAGCTTGGGACCGGTAGGGGTTGGAGAAAAACTGTTTTTT CASSLGPVGVGEKLFF
NA NA TRBJ1-4 TRBV12-3/TRBV12-4 TGTGCCAGCAGATTGACAGGCGTTAATGAAAAACTGTTTTTT CASRLTGVNEKLFF
NA NA TRBJ2-1 TRBV19 TGTGCCAGTAGTATCGGCGGGGGCTGGAATGAGCAGTTCTTC CASSIGGGWNEQFF
NA few TRBJ1-5 TRBV9 TGTGCCAGCAGCGGGGGACATCTCAATCAGCCCCAGCATTTT CASSGGHLNQPQHF
NA few TRBJ2-2 TRBV30 TGTGCCTACGATTCACACACCGGGGAGCTGTTTTTT CAYDSHTGELFF
TRBD2 NA TRBJ2-3 TRBV5-1 TGCGCCAGCAGCCGGGGACTAGCGGGAGGGAGCACATTGGGAGATACGCAGTATTTT CASSRGLAGGSTLGDTQYF
NA few TRBJ2-1 TRBV29-1 TGCAGCCTATACCTCAGGGATAGTGAGCAGTTCTTC CSLYLRDSEQFF
TRBD1 few TRBJ1-5 TRBV7-8 TGTGCCAGCAGCTCACGGACAGGGTTTAGCAATCAGCCCCAGCATTTT CASSSRTGFSNQPQHF
NA NA TRBJ2-1 TRBV7-3 TGTGCCAGCAGCTTAATATCTGGCTACAATGAGCAGTTCTTC CASSLISGYNEQFF
NA many TRBJ2-1 TRBV20-1 TGCAGTGCTAGAGTTCCGGGGAAGAATGAGCAGTTCTTC CSARVPGKNEQFF
NA few TRBJ1-5 TRBV28 TGTGCCAGCAGTTTAAGCCCCAGTTACCCCCAGCATTTT CASSLSPSYPQHF
TRBD2 NA TRBJ2-3 TRBV20-1 TGCAGTGCTGCGCCCGGGACTAGCGGGGGGGATACGCAGTATTTT CSAAPGTSGGDTQYF
NA many TRBJ2-1 TRBV5-1 TGCGCCAGCAGCTTGGCTTACAATGAGCAGTTCTTC CASSLAYNEQFF
NA few TRBJ1-2 TRBV6-1 TGTGCCAGCAGTGAAGACGGCAGGTCGTATGGCTACACCTTC CASSEDGRSYGYTF
NA few TRBJ1-1 TRBV5-6 TGTGCCAGCAGCTTGGATATGGAAGCTTTCTTT CASSLDMEAFF
TRBD2 NA TRBJ2-1 TRBV5-1 TGCGCCAGCAGCTCCTCCGGGGGGGACTACAATGAGCAGTTCTTC CASSSSGGDYNEQFF
TRBD2 few TRBJ2-1 TRBV10-3 TGTGCCATCAGTGAGTTGGCTAGCGGGAACAATGAGCAGTTCTTC CAISELASGNNEQFF
NA NA TRBJ2-2 TRBV2 TGTGCCAGCAGCGCGGACTCGAACACCGGGGAGCTGTTTTTT CASSADSNTGELFF
TRBD1 few TRBJ2-7 TRBV6-1 TGTGCCAGCAGAGAACCGGGACAGGCCTTCTACGAGCAGTACTTC CASREPGQAFYEQYF
NA NA TRBJ2-2 TRBV2 TGTGCCAGCAGTGAAGCGCGTACCAACACCGGGGAGCTGTTTTTT CASSEARTNTGELFF
NA NA TRBJ2-7 TRBV6-6 TGTGCCAGCAGTTACACCTCCCCCGCCGAGCAGTACTTC CASSYTSPAEQYF
NA NA TRBJ1-3 TRBV29-1 TGCAGCGTTGAAGGGGCACTCTCGAGCTCTGGAAACACCATATATTTT CSVEGALSSSGNTIYF
TRBD1 many TRBJ2-7 TRBV27 TGTGCCAGCAGTGCCCGGGACAGGTCCTACGAGCAGTACTTC CASSARDRSYEQYF
NA NA TRBJ2-1 TRBV7-2 TGTGCCAGCAGCATACAGGGTGAGCAGTTCTTC CASSIQGEQFF
NA NA TRBJ2-1 TRBV10-3 TGTGCCATCAGACCCCTAGGAGGCTCCTACAATGAGCAGTTCTTC CAIRPLGGSYNEQFF
TRBD1 NA TRBJ1-6 TRBV7-9 TGTGCCAGCAGAGGACAGGGCGTAGCCTCGTCCGGGCCCCTCCACTTT CASRGQGVASSGPLHF
NA few TRBJ2-3 TRBV4-1 TGCGCCAGCAGCCAAGAATTGATGGTCTTCACAGATACGCAGTATTTT CASSQELMVFTDTQYF
NA few TRBJ2-7 TRBV5-1 TGCGCCAGCAGACAGGGTACATCCCCCGTGCAGTACTTC CASRQGTSPVQYF
NA NA TRBJ1-1 TRBV7-9 TGTGCCAGCAGCGTCTACAGGGACATGGGAACTGAAGCTTTCTTT CASSVYRDMGTEAFF